Below, 29 T cell receptor beta chains from the same sample are listed, as sequenced in a study of control samples from healthy donors and cancer patients. The data were produced by immunoSEQ multiplex PCR, yet TCRdb's version contains in-frame clones alone and is incomplete. The sample lists under 450,000 clones, 90% occurring once. Sequences were obtained from PBMCs. The receptors originated from a man aged 35 to 55 with head and neck cancer.

The chain employs TRBV24-1 and TRBJ1-5; D is uncertain. CDR1 is KGHDR, CDR2 SFDVKD, per germline. Trimming removed 4 bases from V and 1 base from J, with 13 bases in between. This CDR3 is built from 16 residues. CDR3 in amino acids: CATSDPRTGSNQPQHF. Written as DNA, the CDR3 is TGTGCCACCAGTGACCCCCGGACGGGAAGCAATCAGCCCCAGCATTTT.

This clone turned up a few times. This chain joins TRBV4-2 and TRBJ1-5; TRBD1 might be the D (5 bases). The germline gives CDR1 LGHNA, CDR2 YNFKEQ. The CDR3 has 18 residues. The V and J ends lost 4 bases and 0 bases respectively, with 19 bases between them. CDR3 bases: TGTGCCAGCAGCCCCACGCTGTGGGGGGAACCTAGCAATCAGCCCCAGCATTTT. As protein: CASSPTLWGEPSNQPQHF.

In this sample, this clone turned up once. The V gene is TRBV9, the J gene TRBJ1-4, with D hard to call. Germline values: CDR1 SGDLS, CDR2 YYNGEE. The CDR3 spans 13 residues. The V and J ends lost 7 bases and 0 bases respectively, with 7 bases between them. CDR3 sequence: CASSSATNEKLFF. CDR3 coding DNA: TGTGCCAGCTCCTCCGCAACTAATGAAAAACTGTTTTTT.

For this clone: Within the sample, other DNA sequences also encode this same CDR3. V and J are TRBV28 and TRBJ1-2; D is uncertain. V lost 2 bases, J lost 8 bases, and 9 bases lay in between. The germline gives CDR1 MDHEN, CDR2 SYDVKM. CDR3 length: 12 amino acids. The CDR3 reads CASSLRGPGYTF. The CDR3 DNA reads TGTGCCAGCAGTTTACGAGGGCCCGGCTACACCTTC.

The chain carries TRBV5-1 and TRBJ2-1; 8 nucleotides align to TRBD2. The germline V gene has CDR1 SGHRS and CDR2 YFSETQ. Trimming cost V 0 bases and J 1 base; bases outside gene matches: 6. The CDR3 extends over 17 amino acids. The DNA of the CDR3 is TGCGCCAGCAGCTTGGCGCTAGCGGGCATATCCTACAATGAGCAGTTCTTC. This translates into CASSLALAGISYNEQFF.

The V gene is TRBV5-1, the J gene TRBJ2-3, with 9 bases fitting TRBD1. Germline V lookup: CDR1 SGHRS, CDR2 YFSETQ. The CDR3 is 14 amino acids. Unmatched junction bases numbered 2, after V lost 4 bases and J lost 2 bases. Here the CDR3 reads CASSGTGPTDTQYF. In DNA form, the CDR3 reads TGCGCCAGCAGCGGGACAGGGCCCACAGATACGCAGTATTTT.

The chain links TRBV15 to TRBJ1-2; D is possibly TRBD1 (5 bases). Germline V gene data show CDR1 as LNHNV and CDR2 as YYDKDF (reference sequence). CDR3 size: 15 residues. Trimming cost V 3 bases and J 2 bases, with 13 bases left between them. CDR3 nucleotides: TGTGCCACCAGCAGTACAGGCGGTTGGAACTATGGCTACACCTTC. This gives the protein CATSSTGGWNYGYTF.

The V and J genes are TRBV5-4 and TRBJ2-7; the match to TRBD1 covers 9 bases. Germline V gene data show CDR1 as SGHNT and CDR2 as YYREEE (reference sequence). The CDR3 has 14 amino acids. Trimming cost V 4 bases and J 4 bases; bases outside gene matches: 6. CDR3 sequence (DNA): TGTGCCAGCAGCCCTACGACAGGGGGATACGAGCAGTACTTC. It encodes CASSPTTGGYEQYF.

This clone was picked up a small number of times. One junction end disagrees with the germline gene, perhaps due to a read error. The V gene is TRBV7-7, the J gene TRBJ2-7, with D possibly matching TRBD2 (5 bases). Looked up from germline, CDR1 is SSHAT and CDR2 is FNYEAQ (reference sequence). The CDR3 runs 13 residues. Here the CDR3 reads CASSLSGSYEQYF. The CDR3 bases are TGTGCTAGCAGCTTATCGGGGTCCTACGAGCAGTACTTC.

The CDR3 sequence: CATSRGENIQYF. CDR3 sequence (DNA): TGTGCCACCAGCAGGGGCGAAAACATTCAGTACTTC. V and J are TRBV15 and TRBJ2-4; D remains ambiguous. CDR1 and CDR2 (germline): LNHNV, YYDKDF (reference sequence). The V gene lost 3 bases and the J gene lost 5 bases, with 5 bases spanning the gap. CDR3 length equals 12 residues. Filled out from reference TRBV15 and TRBJ2-4, the complete variable domain reads DAMVIQNPRYQVTQFGKPVTLSCSQTLNHNVMYWYQQKSSQAPKLLFHYYDKDFNNEADTPDNFQSRRPNTSFCFLDIRSPGLGDTAMYLCATSRGENIQYFGAGTRLSVL.

V gene TRBV20-1 combines with J gene TRBJ2-1; TRBD1 matches 7 bases. CDR1 is DFQATT, CDR2 SNEGSKA, per germline (reference sequence). Trimming removed 3 bases from V and 4 bases from J; junction bases left unmatched: 6. There are 14 residues in the CDR3. This CDR3 reads CSASDRGQYNEQFF. The CDR3 DNA follows: TGCAGTGCTAGTGATAGGGGGCAGTACAATGAGCAGTTCTTC.

This sequence joins TRBV5-8 and TRBJ1-4, with 7 bases that match TRBD1. With 7 bases clipped from V and 3 bases from J, the junction kept 15 bases outside the gene matches. Germline values: CDR1 SGHTS, CDR2 YDEGEE. This CDR3 is 17 amino acids long. CDR3 nucleotides: TGTGCCAGCTTTAGAAGACAGGGCGGCCGTCCTAATGAAAAACTGTTTTTT. It is translated as CASFRRQGGRPNEKLFF.

The V call is TRBV7-2, the J call TRBJ2-3; D possibly corresponds to TRBD1 (6 bases). This CDR3 is built from 15 residues. Germline V gives CDR1 SGHTA, CDR2 FQGNSA. The germline V and J ends were trimmed by 1 base and 2 bases, with 10 bases remaining between them. The CDR3 region has the DNA TGTGCCAGCAGCTTAGTGGGACACGCCACAGATACGCAGTATTTT. As protein: CASSLVGHATDTQYF.

CDR3 DNA: TGTGCCACCAGCTTACAGGGGGCCCTAGGCTACACCTTC. This gives the protein CATSLQGALGYTF. The chain carries TRBV15 and TRBJ1-2; 9 nucleotides line up with TRBD1. Trimming took 5 bases from V and 8 from J; bases not matched to a gene: 6. Germline-derived CDR1 and CDR2 are LNHNV and YYDKDF (reference sequence). The CDR3 loop spans 13 amino acids.

The chain has TRBV19 and TRBJ1-3, with D possibly matching TRBD1 (5 bases). The CDR3 has 14 amino acids. The V end lost 6 bases, the J end lost 0 bases, and 9 bases lay between the germline ends. Germline V CDR1 and CDR2: LNHDA, SQIVND (reference sequence). The CDR3: CASSTGVSGNTIYF. CDR3 nucleotides: TGTGCCAGTAGCACAGGCGTCTCTGGAAACACCATATATTTT.

This chain joins TRBV28 and TRBJ1-1; tentative D call: TRBD1 (6 bases). CDR3 length equals 13 residues. Germline values: CDR1 MDHEN, CDR2 SYDVKM. V was clipped by 4 bases and J by 2 bases, with 8 bases between them. The CDR3 DNA is TGTGCCAGCAGTTCGGACAGAAACACTGAAGCTTTCTTT. Amino acid sequence: CASSSDRNTEAFF.

The J gene is TRBJ2-6, the V gene TRBV27; D may be TRBD2 (7 bases). Germline V CDR1 and CDR2: MNHEY, SMNVEV (reference sequence). The germline V and J ends were trimmed by 1 base and 4 bases, with 8 bases remaining between them. This CDR3 has 15 amino acids. CDR3 DNA: TGTGCCAGCAGTTTATGGGGGGGCGGGGCCAACGTCCTGACTTTC. As protein: CASSLWGGGANVLTF.

The rearrangement joins TRBV4-1 to TRBJ1-2, with D unresolved. The CDR3 loop spans 14 amino acids. The germline CDR1 and CDR2 sequences are MGHRA and YSYEKL. The ends were cut back, 1 base at V and 5 bases at J, with 11 bases in the middle. In DNA, the CDR3 is TGCGCCAGCAGCCAAGGGTCAGCCACGTATGGCTACACCTTC. This gives the protein CASSQGSATYGYTF.

Remarks on this clone: Distinct nucleotide sequences in the sample also encode this CDR3. The V call is TRBV12-3 or TRBV12-4, the J call TRBJ2-5; no reliable D call. This CDR3 region has 11 residues. V dropped 3 bases and J dropped 5 bases, with 4 bases sitting between them. This CDR3 is CASSFGETQYF. The CDR3 DNA follows: TGTGCCAGCAGTTTCGGCGAGACCCAGTACTTC.

The chain joins TRBV4-1 to TRBJ2-1, with 9 bases identical to TRBD2. V lost 0 bases to trimming and J lost 4 bases; unmatched junction nucleotides: 4. Germline assignment: CDR1 MGHRA and CDR2 YSYEKL. CDR3 size: 16 residues. This chain's CDR3 is CASSQDHAGGYNEQFF. DNA of the CDR3: TGCGCCAGCAGCCAAGATCATGCGGGGGGGTACAATGAGCAGTTCTTC.

The rearrangement uses TRBV5-5 and TRBJ1-4; maybe TRBD1 (5 bases). The CDR3 totals 14 residues. Per the germline V gene, CDR1 is SGHKS and CDR2 is YYEKEE (reference sequence). Trimming removed 4 bases at V and 0 bases at J, with 7 bases between. CDR3 residues: CASSRGATNEKLFF. For the CDR3, the DNA is TGTGCCAGCAGCCGGGGGGCAACTAATGAAAAACTGTTTTTT. Combining the CDR3 with reference TRBV5-5 and TRBJ1-4 gives the whole variable domain DAGVTQSPTHLIKTRGQQVTLRCSPISGHKSVSWYQQVLGQGPQFIFQYYEKEERGRGNFPDRFSARQFPNYSSELNVNALLLGDSALYLCASSRGATNEKLFFGSGTQLSVL.

DNA of the CDR3: TGTGCCAGCAGGCCTCAGGGACAGGGATTCTATGGCTACACCTTC. This translates into CASRPQGQGFYGYTF. The chain carries TRBV6-4 and TRBJ1-2, with 9 bases matching TRBD1. Germline V gene sequence: CDR1 MRHNA, CDR2 SNTAGT. This CDR3 contains 15 residues. The V segment lost 6 bases and the J segment 4 bases; nucleotides outside the gene matches: 9.

This chain links TRBV19 with TRBJ2-2; TRBD2 matches 13 bases. Per the germline V gene, CDR1 is LNHDA and CDR2 is SQIVND (reference sequence). The length of the CDR3 is 18 residues. After removal of 6 bases from V and 6 bases from J, the junction contained 13 bases not matched to a gene. The CDR3 reads CASRALGLAGTKAGELFF. The CDR3 coding sequence is TGTGCCAGTAGAGCCTTGGGACTAGCGGGAACAAAGGCCGGGGAGCTGTTTTTT.

This clone showed up just once. The rearrangement links TRBV5-4 to TRBJ2-1, with D perhaps TRBD2 (6 bases). There are 12 residues in the CDR3. The germline V gene has CDR1 SGHNT and CDR2 YYREEE (reference sequence). The V gene lost 4 bases and the J gene lost 14 bases, with 16 bases spanning the gap. CDR3 sequence: CASSLFIGEEFF. CDR3 nucleotides: TGTGCCAGCAGCCTCTTCATCGGGGAGGAGTTCTTC.

The gene calls are TRBV4-2 and TRBJ1-5; 8 nucleotides align to TRBD1. In germline, CDR1 is LGHNA, CDR2 YNFKEQ. V lost 0 bases to trimming and J lost 6 bases; unmatched junction nucleotides: 10. CDR3 length equals 17 residues. CDR3 region: CASSQDGARGLLQPQHF. In DNA form, the CDR3 reads TGTGCCAGCAGCCAAGATGGGGCCAGGGGGCTGCTTCAGCCCCAGCATTTT.

J is TRBJ2-1 and V is TRBV30; D assignment may be TRBD1 or TRBD2 (5 bases each). Germline CDR1 and CDR2: GTSNPN and SVGIG (reference sequence). The CDR3 length is 14 residues. V lost 1 base, J lost 8 bases, and 15 bases lay in between. In DNA, the CDR3 is TGTGCCTGGAGTGGGTCGGGGACCTTAGATGAGCAGTTCTTC. Encoded protein: CAWSGSGTLDEQFF. Drawing the rest from reference TRBV30 and TRBJ2-1, the complete variable domain is SQTIHQWPATLVQPVGSPLSLECTVEGTSNPNLYWYRQAAGRGLQLLFYSVGIGQISSEVPQNLSASRPQDRQFILSSKKLLLSDSGFYLCAWSGSGTLDEQFFGPGTRLTVL.

J is TRBJ1-1 and V is TRBV30; maybe TRBD1 (5 bases). This CDR3 contains 13 residues. Trimming left V 2 bases short and J 3 bases short, with 10 bases between. Germline V CDR1 and CDR2: GTSNPN, SVGIG (reference sequence). The DNA of the CDR3 is TGTGCCTGGAGTCCCCCAGGGTACACTGAAGCTTTCTTT. Translation gives CAWSPPGYTEAFF.

This clone was seen a single time. The chain has TRBV30 and TRBJ2-5; TRBD2 agrees at 10 bases. This CDR3 is built from 13 residues. Germline V gene lookup returns CDR1 GTSNPN and CDR2 SVGIG (reference sequence). V shed 4 bases, J shed 4 bases, and the junction held 3 bases outside the gene matches. CDR3 amino acids: CAWKRGGGETQYF. In nucleotides, the CDR3 is TGTGCCTGGAAGCGGGGGGGCGGAGAGACCCAGTACTTC. Combining the CDR3 with reference TRBV30 and TRBJ2-5 gives the whole variable domain SQTIHQWPATLVQPVGSPLSLECTVEGTSNPNLYWYRQAAGRGLQLLFYSVGIGQISSEVPQNLSASRPQDRQFILSSKKLLLSDSGFYLCAWKRGGGETQYFGPGTRLLVL.

The chain joins TRBV29-1 to TRBJ1-2; perhaps TRBD1 as D (6 bases). CDR1 is SQVTM and CDR2 is ANQGSEA in the germline V gene. The V end lost 3 bases, the J end lost 1 base, and 18 bases lay between the germline ends. This CDR3 is built from 16 residues. Here the CDR3 DNA reads TGCAGCGTTGATCGGGGGGGCGCCCTACTTAACTATGGCTACACCTTC. Residues: CSVDRGGALLNYGYTF.